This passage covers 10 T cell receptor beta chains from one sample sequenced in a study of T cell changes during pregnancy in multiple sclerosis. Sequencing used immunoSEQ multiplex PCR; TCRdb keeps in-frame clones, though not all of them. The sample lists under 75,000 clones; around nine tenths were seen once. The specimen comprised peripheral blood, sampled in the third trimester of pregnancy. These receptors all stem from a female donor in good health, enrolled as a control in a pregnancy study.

CDR3 sequence: CASSLGTGSPLHF. The CDR3 nucleotides read TGTGCCAGCAGCTTGGGGACAGGGTCACCCCTCCACTTT. The chain carries TRBV5-6 and TRBJ1-6, with TRBD1 matching over 8 bases. The germline V gene has CDR1 SGHDT and CDR2 YYEEEE. The V segment lost 0 bases and the J segment 10 bases; nucleotides outside the gene matches: 0. The CDR3 length is 13 residues.

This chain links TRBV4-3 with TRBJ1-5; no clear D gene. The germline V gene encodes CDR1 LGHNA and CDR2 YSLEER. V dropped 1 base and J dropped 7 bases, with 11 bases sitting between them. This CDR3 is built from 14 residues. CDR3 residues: CASSQVSTGQPQHF. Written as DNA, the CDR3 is TGCGCCAGCAGCCAAGTAAGCACGGGGCAGCCCCAGCATTTT.

In nucleotides, the CDR3 is TGTGCCAGTGGATTAATAGGACAGGGCTTTACTGGGGCCAACGTCCTGACTTTC. Protein sequence: CASGLIGQGFTGANVLTF. The rearrangement uses TRBV5-6 and TRBJ2-6, with 8 bases lining up with TRBD1. V lost 8 bases and J lost 2; bases outside the gene matches: 15. This CDR3 has 18 amino acids. Per germline, CDR1 SGHDT and CDR2 YYEEEE.

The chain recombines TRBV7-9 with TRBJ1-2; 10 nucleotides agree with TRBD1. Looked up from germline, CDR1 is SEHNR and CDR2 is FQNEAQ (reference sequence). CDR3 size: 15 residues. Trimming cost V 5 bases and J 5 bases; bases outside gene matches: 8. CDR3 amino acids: CASSEETGGGYGYTF. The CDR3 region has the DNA TGTGCCAGCAGCGAGGAGACAGGGGGCGGGTATGGCTACACCTTC.

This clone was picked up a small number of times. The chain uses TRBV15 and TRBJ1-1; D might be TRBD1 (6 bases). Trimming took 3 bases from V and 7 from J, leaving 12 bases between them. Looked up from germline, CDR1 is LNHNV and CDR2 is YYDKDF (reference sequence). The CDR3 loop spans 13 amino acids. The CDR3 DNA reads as TGTGCCACCAGCAGGGAAACAGGGTTTGAAGCTTTCTTT. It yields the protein CATSRETGFEAFF. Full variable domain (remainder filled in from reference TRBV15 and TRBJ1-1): DAMVIQNPRYQVTQFGKPVTLSCSQTLNHNVMYWYQQKSSQAPKLLFHYYDKDFNNEADTPDNFQSRRPNTSFCFLDIRSPGLGDTAMYLCATSRETGFEAFFGQGTRLTVV.

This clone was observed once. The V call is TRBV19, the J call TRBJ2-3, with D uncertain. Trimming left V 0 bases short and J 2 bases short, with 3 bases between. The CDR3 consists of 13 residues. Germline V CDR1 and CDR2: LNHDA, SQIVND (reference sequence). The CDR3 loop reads CASSIDNTDTQYF. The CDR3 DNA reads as TGTGCCAGTAGTATAGACAACACAGATACGCAGTATTTT.

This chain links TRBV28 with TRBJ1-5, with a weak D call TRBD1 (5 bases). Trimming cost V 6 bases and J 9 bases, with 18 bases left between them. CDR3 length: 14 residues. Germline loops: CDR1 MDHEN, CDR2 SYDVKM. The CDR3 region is CASSTGGAPRPQHF. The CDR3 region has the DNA TGTGCCAGCAGCACCGGAGGGGCCCCTCGGCCCCAGCATTTT.

The CDR3 nucleotides read TGTGCCATCAGTGAGTCCGGGACAGGGAAAGAGACCCAGTACTTC. Translation: CAISESGTGKETQYF. The gene calls are TRBV10-3 and TRBJ2-5; 9 positions agree with TRBD1. The junction had 2 bases not matched to a gene; V was cut back by 0 bases and J by 3 bases. CDR1 ENHRY and CDR2 SYGVKD come from the germline V gene. The CDR3 consists of 15 residues.

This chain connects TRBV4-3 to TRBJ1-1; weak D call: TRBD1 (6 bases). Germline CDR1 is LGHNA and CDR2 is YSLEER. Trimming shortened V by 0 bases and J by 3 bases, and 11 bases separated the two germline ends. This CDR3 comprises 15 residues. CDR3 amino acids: CASSQDDGGHTEAFF. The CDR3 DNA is TGCGCCAGCAGCCAAGATGACGGGGGGCACACTGAAGCTTTCTTT.

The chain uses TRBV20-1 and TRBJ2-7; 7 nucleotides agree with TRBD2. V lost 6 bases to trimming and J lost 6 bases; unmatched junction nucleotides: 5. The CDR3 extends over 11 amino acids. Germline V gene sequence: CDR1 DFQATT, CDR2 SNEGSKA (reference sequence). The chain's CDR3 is CSAREDSEQYF. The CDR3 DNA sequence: TGCAGTGCCCGGGAGGATAGCGAGCAGTACTTC.